This is a list of T cell receptor beta chains from one sample in a study of shared clonotypes between healthy human individuals. Repertoires were generated with immunoSEQ multiplex PCR, while TCRdb's copy carries only in-frame clones and drops some. Here the sample spans approximately 590,000 clones, about 95% being singletons. The source material was naive CD8+ T cells sorted from blood. These receptors all come from a woman in her twenties or thirties in good health. Each CDR3 is given with its conserved first and last residue. A D gene is named only where the DNA matches it firmly. Clone sizes are given selectively: once, few, many, or a class where the clone is expanded.

size,J,V,D,DNA,CDR3
NA,TRBJ1-3,TRBV5-4,NA,TGTGCCAGCAGCTCGGAAGGGGCAAAGGGAAACACCATATATTTT,CASSSEGAKGNTIYF
NA,TRBJ2-7,TRBV5-4,NA,TGTGCCAGCAGCCAACCGGGGAGACCGTCCGAGCAGTACTTC,CASSQPGRPSEQYF
NA,TRBJ2-7,TRBV15,NA,TGTGCCACCAGCGTCGGGACACTAGACGAGCAGTACTTC,CATSVGTLDEQYF
NA,TRBJ1-2,TRBV6-1,NA,TGTGCCAGCATACATCACGGAGAAATCAACTATGGCTACACCTTC,CASIHHGEINYGYTF
NA,TRBJ1-5,TRBV27,TRBD1,TGTGCCAGCAGTTTTGGAGCAGGGGGCGGACAGCCCCAGCATTTT,CASSFGAGGGQPQHF
NA,TRBJ2-7,TRBV28,NA,TGTGCCAGCAGTATAGAGCAGGGTAGTCCCCTTGTCTACGAGCAGTACTTC,CASSIEQGSPLVYEQYF
NA,TRBJ2-7,TRBV6-1,NA,TGTGCCAGCAGTGGAGGGGGGGAAGACTACGAGCAGTACTTC,CASSGGGEDYEQYF
NA,TRBJ2-1,TRBV13,NA,TGTGCCACGGCCAATAGGAACTCCTACAATGAGCAGTTCTTC,CATANRNSYNEQFF
NA,TRBJ2-7,TRBV11-2,NA,TGTGCCAGCAGCTTAGATCATGACGGTAGCTCCTACGAGCAGTACTTC,CASSLDHDGSSYEQYF
NA,TRBJ2-7,TRBV4-1,TRBD2,TGCGCCAGCAGCCAAGAGAGGACTAGCGGTTATAACGAGCAGTACTTC,CASSQERTSGYNEQYF
NA,TRBJ1-5,TRBV5-1,TRBD1,TGCGCCAGCAGCGGCGGGACAGGGGATCAGGGCGTATTGGGCAATCAGCCCCAGCATTTT,CASSGGTGDQGVLGNQPQHF
NA,TRBJ2-3,TRBV28,NA,TGTGCCAGCTCTAGGCAGGGCGGGACAGATACGCAGTATTTT,CASSRQGGTDTQYF
NA,TRBJ2-1,TRBV9,TRBD2,TGTGCCAGCAGCGTAATGACTAGCGCCGCTAATGAGCAGTTCTTC,CASSVMTSAANEQFF
NA,TRBJ2-3,TRBV2,TRBD1,TGTGCCAGCAGCGGGACAGGGATTAGCACAGATACGCAGTATTTT,CASSGTGISTDTQYF
NA,TRBJ2-1,TRBV27,NA,TGTGCCAGCAGTTTTCTTGATGAGCAGTTCTTC,CASSFLDEQFF
few,TRBJ2-1,TRBV9,TRBD2,TGTGCCAGCAGCGTGGGGGACTACTACAATGAGCAGTTCTTC,CASSVGDYYNEQFF
NA,TRBJ2-5,TRBV13,NA,TGTGCCAGCAGCCTGTACCAAGAGACCCAGTACTTC,CASSLYQETQYF
NA,TRBJ1-5,TRBV7-9,NA,TGTGCCAGCAGCCCGGTCGACAATCAGCCCCAGCATTTT,CASSPVDNQPQHF
NA,TRBJ2-1,TRBV25-1,NA,TGTGCCAGCAACCAAGCCAGGGATGAGCAGTTCTTC,CASNQARDEQFF
NA,TRBJ2-1,TRBV4-1,NA,TGCGCCAGCAATAACTTCCCAAGCTCCTACAATGAGCAGTTCTTC,CASNNFPSSYNEQFF
NA,TRBJ2-7,TRBV2,NA,TGTGCCAGCAGTGGAGCCGCGAACTACGAGCAGTACTTC,CASSGAANYEQYF
NA,TRBJ2-1,TRBV27,NA,TGTGCCAGCAGGATAGGACCTGGAGGTTACAATGAGCAGTTCTTC,CASRIGPGGYNEQFF
NA,TRBJ2-1,TRBV27,NA,TGTGCCAGCAGTTTAAGCTCGGGACGGGAGATTTGGAATGAGCAGTTCTTC,CASSLSSGREIWNEQFF
NA,TRBJ2-1,TRBV7-6,TRBD2,TGTGCCAGCAGCTTAGCGGCCACTAGCGGGAGCTCAAACAATGAGCAGTTCTTC,CASSLAATSGSSNNEQFF
once,TRBJ2-3,TRBV6-1,NA,TGTGCCAGCAGGACCTACGGGGCGGCAGATACGCAGTATTTT,CASRTYGAADTQYF
NA,TRBJ2-7,TRBV2,TRBD2,TGTGCCACATTAGGACTAGCGGGTTCCTCCTACGAGCAGTACTTC,CATLGLAGSSYEQYF